Given below is one TCR beta chain in context. Its target is not known. These data originate in a study of identical twins. Unique molecular identifiers were present on the cDNA, and a universal primer site came from template switching. MiXCR, run by TCRdb on the 5' RACE reads, gives a single entry per CDR3 protein. The sample includes about 430,000 distinct CDR3 sequences, less than 20% seen only once; the top ten take 9% to 15%. General study points: Clonotypes of the beta chain that were abundant in cord blood carried fewer insertions (memory repertoires showed none).

Losses at the gene ends were 0 bases for V and 0 bases for J; bases not matched to a gene: 15. CDR3 length: 20 amino acids. The germline CDR1 and CDR2 sequences are DFQATT and SNEGSKA (reference sequence). The sample consisted of naive T cells sorted from blood. This receptor was taken from a man aged 45-65 years in good health. This sequence joins TRBV20-1 and TRBJ1-5, with TRBD1 identical over 9 bases. CDR3: CSARDPLGTGLVYSNQPQHF. The CDR3 DNA is TGCAGTGCTAGAGATCCCCTGGGGACAGGGCTAGTTTATAGCAATCAGCCCCAGCATTTT.